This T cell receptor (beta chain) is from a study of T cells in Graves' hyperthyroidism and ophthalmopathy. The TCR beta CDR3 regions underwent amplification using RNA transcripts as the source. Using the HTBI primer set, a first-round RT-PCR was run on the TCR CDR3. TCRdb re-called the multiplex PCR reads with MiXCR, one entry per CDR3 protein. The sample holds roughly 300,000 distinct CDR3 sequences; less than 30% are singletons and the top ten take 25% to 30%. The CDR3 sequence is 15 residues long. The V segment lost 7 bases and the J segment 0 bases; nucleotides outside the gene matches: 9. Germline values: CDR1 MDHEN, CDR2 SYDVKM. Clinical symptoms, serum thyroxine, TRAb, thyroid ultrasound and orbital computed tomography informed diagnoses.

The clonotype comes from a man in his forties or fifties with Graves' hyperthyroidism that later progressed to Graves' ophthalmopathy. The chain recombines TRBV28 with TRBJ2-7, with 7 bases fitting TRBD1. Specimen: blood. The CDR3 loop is CASTPDRTYSYEQYF. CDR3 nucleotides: TGTGCCAGCACCCCGGACAGGACTTACTCCTACGAGCAGTACTTC.